This passage covers 17 T cell receptor beta chains from one sample sequenced in a study of blood T cell repertoires in COVID-19. Method: immunoSEQ multiplex PCR; TCRdb's copy keeps in-frame clones and lacks some. The sample records hundreds of thousands of clones, 81% being singletons. Sequencing was performed on peripheral blood. The source of these receptors is a woman at least 80 years old with COVID-19, enrolled during active disease.

Of note for this clone: This specimen includes other DNA sequences encoding the same CDR3. The CDR3 spells CASSRTANYGYTF. CDR3 nucleotide sequence: TGTGCCAGCAGCCGGACAGCGAACTATGGCTACACCTTC. The gene calls are TRBV6-5 and TRBJ1-2; perhaps TRBD1 as D (6 bases). CDR3 length: 13 residues. V gave up 6 bases and J gave up 2 bases, with 10 bases separating them. Germline V gene sequence: CDR1 MNHEY, CDR2 SVGAGI.

The chain carries TRBV3-1 (or the pseudogene TRBV3-2) and TRBJ1-5; D is unclear. The length of the CDR3 is 14 residues. V was trimmed by 4 bases and J by 9 bases, leaving 16 bases between them. CDR1 is LGHDT, CDR2 YNNKEL, per germline (reference sequence). The CDR3 region is CASSLSGGEAPQHF. The DNA of the CDR3 is TGTGCCAGCAGCCTGTCGGGAGGCGAAGCGCCCCAGCATTTT.

The DNA of the CDR3 is TGTGCCAGCAGCCAAAAGGGGTATGGCTACACCTTC. Amino acid sequence: CASSQKGYGYTF. This chain links TRBV3-1 (or the pseudogene TRBV3-2) with TRBJ1-2; weak D call: TRBD1 (5 bases). The germline gives CDR1 LGHDT, CDR2 YNNKEL (reference sequence). The V end was cut by 2 bases, the J end by 5 bases, with 6 bases between. The length of the CDR3 is 12 residues.

About this clone: The sample carries other DNA sequences with the same CDR3. This chain connects TRBV18 to TRBJ1-1; D unclear. Trimming left V 3 bases short and J 1 base short, with 6 bases between. Per germline, CDR1 KGHSH and CDR2 LQKENI. CDR3 length: 13 amino acids. The CDR3 DNA is TGTGCCAGCTCACCCCGGGGGAACACTGAAGCTTTCTTT. Translated: CASSPRGNTEAFF. The whole variable domain, remainder taken from reference TRBV18 and TRBJ1-1, is NAGVMQNPRHLVRRRGQEARLRCSPMKGHSHVYWYRQLPEEGLKFMVYLQKENIIDESGMPKERFSAEFPKEGPSILRIQQVVRGDSAAYFCASSPRGNTEAFFGQGTRLTVV.

V is TRBV5-1 and J is TRBJ2-7; a possible D gene is TRBD2 (5 bases). The CDR3 has 14 residues. V was shortened by 0 bases and J by 2 bases, with 9 bases between the two germline ends. The V gene's germline CDR1 is SGHRS and CDR2 YFSETQ. The CDR3 spells CASSLGGIAYEQYF. CDR3 DNA sequence: TGCGCCAGCAGCTTGGGAGGGATAGCCTACGAGCAGTACTTC.

J is TRBJ2-5 and V is TRBV24-1; TRBD1 matches 7 bases. This CDR3 comprises 15 residues. With 2 bases clipped from V and 2 bases from J, the junction kept 4 bases outside the gene matches. Per germline, CDR1 KGHDR and CDR2 SFDVKD. The CDR3 DNA sequence: TGTGCCACCAGTGATTCTGACAGGGCGCAAGAGACCCAGTACTTC. Translated, it gives CATSDSDRAQETQYF.

The chain has TRBV6-5 and TRBJ2-5, with D perhaps matching TRBD2 (6 bases). Germline lookup yields CDR1 MNHEY and CDR2 SVGAGI. Trimming took off 0 bases at V and 5 bases at J, with 13 bases between the two ends. This CDR3 contains 15 residues. The CDR3 DNA sequence: TGTGCCAGCAGTTACTCACTCGGGAGAGGTGAGACCCAGTACTTC. Its translation is CASSYSLGRGETQYF.

This rearrangement joins TRBV19 to TRBJ2-2; D gene uncertain. The V end lost 3 bases, the J end lost 6 bases, and 5 bases lay between the germline ends. The CDR3 has 12 residues. Germline CDR1 LNHDA, CDR2 SQIVND (reference sequence). The CDR3 sequence is CASSMGAGELFF. CDR3 in DNA: TGTGCCAGTAGTATGGGCGCCGGGGAGCTGTTTTTT.

The rearrangement uses TRBV13 and TRBJ1-3; 8 nucleotides line up with TRBD1. The length of the CDR3 is 16 residues. With 5 bases clipped from V and 5 bases from J, the junction kept 11 bases outside the gene matches. Germline V gene sequence: CDR1 PRHDT, CDR2 FYEKMQ (reference sequence). The CDR3 nucleotides are TGTGCCAGCAGCCAATCCCCGACAGGGGATAGAAACACCATATATTTT. This encodes CASSQSPTGDRNTIYF.

The V call is TRBV6-5, the J call TRBJ1-1, with D perhaps TRBD1 (6 bases). V was shortened by 6 bases and J by 7 bases, with 15 bases between the two germline ends. CDR1 and CDR2 (germline): MNHEY, SVGAGI. CDR3 length equals 13 residues. The CDR3, as DNA: TGTGCCAGCAGGGGGGCAGGGGTAGGTGAAGCTTTCTTT. This sequence encodes CASRGAGVGEAFF.

The chain couples TRBV24-1 to TRBJ2-3, with a possible D match to TRBD1 (6 bases). Trimming took 4 bases from V and 2 from J, leaving 12 bases between them. The CDR3 consists of 15 residues. In germline, CDR1 is KGHDR, CDR2 SFDVKD. The chain's CDR3 is CATSDFGQLTDTQYF. The CDR3 nucleotides are TGTGCCACCAGTGACTTCGGACAGCTCACAGATACGCAGTATTTT.

The rearrangement joins TRBV7-8 to TRBJ2-7; D may be TRBD1 (6 bases). V lost 6 bases and J lost 2, with 14 bases in between. This CDR3 has 14 residues. Germline loops: CDR1 SGHVS, CDR2 FQNEAQ. CDR3 protein: CASSPQGKTYEQYF. The CDR3 region has the DNA TGTGCCAGCAGTCCTCAGGGGAAAACCTACGAGCAGTACTTC.

The chain has TRBV7-2 and TRBJ1-1; a possible D gene is TRBD1 (5 bases). The CDR3 totals 14 residues. V was shortened by 5 bases and J by 0 bases, with 10 bases between the two germline ends. CDR1 is SGHTA and CDR2 is FQGNSA in the germline V gene. The DNA for the CDR3 is TGTGCCAGCAGCGTGCTGACAGTGAACACTGAAGCTTTCTTT. Protein: CASSVLTVNTEAFF.

The V call is TRBV18, the J call TRBJ1-2, with D hard to call. This CDR3 has 16 amino acids. With 0 bases removed from V and 2 bases from J, the gap between germline ends came to 13 bases. Per the germline V gene, CDR1 is KGHSH and CDR2 is LQKENI. The CDR3 loop reads CASSPPAGGGNYGYTF. The CDR3, as DNA: TGTGCCAGCTCACCACCGGCGGGCGGCGGGAACTATGGCTACACCTTC. The variable domain in full, with the rest retrieved from reference TRBV18 and TRBJ1-2, is NAGVMQNPRHLVRRRGQEARLRCSPMKGHSHVYWYRQLPEEGLKFMVYLQKENIIDESGMPKERFSAEFPKEGPSILRIQQVVRGDSAAYFCASSPPAGGGNYGYTFGSGTRLTVV.

The chain links TRBV6-2 or TRBV6-3 to TRBJ1-5; 7 bases fit TRBD1. Trimming at V came to 2 bases and at J to 0 bases, leaving 7 bases not matched to a gene. Germline V lookup: CDR1 MNHEY, CDR2 SVGEGT. The CDR3 is 17 residues long. CDR3 in DNA: TGTGCCAGCAGTTACGAGGCGACAGGGTTTAGCAATCAGCCCCAGCATTTT. Translated: CASSYEATGFSNQPQHF.

The chain links TRBV27 to TRBJ2-3, with D maybe TRBD1 (5 bases). CDR3 length equals 15 residues. Germline CDR1 MNHEY, CDR2 SMNVEV (reference sequence). Trimming removed 2 bases at V and 5 bases at J, with 14 bases between. The DNA of the CDR3 is TGTGCCAGCAGTTTACAGGGTAGAGCAGTAGATACGCAGTATTTT. Protein: CASSLQGRAVDTQYF.

The chain recombines TRBV3-1 (or the pseudogene TRBV3-2) with TRBJ2-5; D gene ambiguous. Germline V gene sequence: CDR1 LGHDT, CDR2 YNNKEL (reference sequence). Trimming shortened V by 0 bases and J by 3 bases, and 5 bases separated the two germline ends. This CDR3 spans 13 amino acids. The DNA for the CDR3 is TGTGCCAGCAGCCAAGATTATGAAGAGACCCAGTACTTC. As protein: CASSQDYEETQYF.